Listed below are T cell receptor beta chains from one sample, sequenced in a study of T cell responses to AZD1222 COVID-19 vaccine. Only in-frame clones appear in the TCRdb table, and some are missing; sequencing was by immunoSEQ multiplex PCR. This sample has approximately 120,000 clones, with about 89% found just once. The sequenced sample was peripheral blood, obtained on day 0 of AZD1222 vaccination. All receptors derive from an adult in good health. The CDR3 runs from the conserved cysteine through the conserved F or W. D genes are given only for firm matches. Clone size is not always given. Where it is, it says once, few, many or a class for expanded clones.

v_call: TRBV19; cdr3_length: 13; j_call: TRBJ1-2; d_call: NA; clone_size: NA; cdr3_nt: TGTGCCAGTAGTACAGGGTCAAACTATGGCTACACCTTC; cdr3_aa: CASSTGSNYGYTF
v_call: TRBV3-1/TRBV3-2; cdr3_length: 13; j_call: TRBJ1-2; d_call: TRBD1; clone_size: NA; cdr3_nt: TGTGCCAGCAGGGACAGGGAGGACTATGGCTACACCTTC; cdr3_aa: CASRDREDYGYTF
v_call: TRBV20-1; cdr3_length: 11; j_call: TRBJ1-5; d_call: NA; clone_size: NA; cdr3_nt: TGCAGAGGACAGTGCAATCAGCCCCAGCATTTT; cdr3_aa: CRGQCNQPQHF
v_call: TRBV21-1; cdr3_length: 14; j_call: TRBJ2-2; d_call: NA; clone_size: NA; cdr3_nt: TGTGCCAGCAGCAATGACACCAAGACCGGGGAGCTGTTTTTT; cdr3_aa: CASSNDTKTGELFF
v_call: TRBV27; cdr3_length: 13; j_call: TRBJ2-7; d_call: TRBD2; clone_size: NA; cdr3_nt: TGTGCCAGCAGCATAGCGGGTCACTACGAGCAGTACTTC; cdr3_aa: CASSIAGHYEQYF
v_call: TRBV10-2; cdr3_length: 14; j_call: TRBJ2-7; d_call: NA; clone_size: NA; cdr3_nt: TGCGCCAGCAGGAGGGGCGCAGGGCCCTACGAGCAGTACTTC; cdr3_aa: CASRRGAGPYEQYF
v_call: TRBV28; cdr3_length: 15; j_call: TRBJ2-7; d_call: NA; clone_size: NA; cdr3_nt: TGTGCCAGCAGCCCTTTGGCAGGGGAGGCCTCCGAGCAGTACTTC; cdr3_aa: CASSPLAGEASEQYF
v_call: TRBV9; cdr3_length: 16; j_call: TRBJ1-1; d_call: NA; clone_size: once; cdr3_nt: TGTGCCAGCAGCACCCCTTCCAGGGGCCGGAACACTGAAGCTTTCTTT; cdr3_aa: CASSTPSRGRNTEAFF
v_call: TRBV18; cdr3_length: 15; j_call: TRBJ2-1; d_call: TRBD2; clone_size: once; cdr3_nt: TGTGCCAGCTCACCCCCTAGCGGGAGGTTCGGTGAGCAGTTCTTC; cdr3_aa: CASSPPSGRFGEQFF
v_call: TRBV3-1/TRBV3-2; cdr3_length: 15; j_call: TRBJ1-2; d_call: NA; clone_size: NA; cdr3_nt: TGTGCCAGCAGCCAAGATACGGGTTTCGTCTATGGCTACACCTTC; cdr3_aa: CASSQDTGFVYGYTF
v_call: TRBV7-2; cdr3_length: 15; j_call: TRBJ2-3; d_call: NA; clone_size: NA; cdr3_nt: TGTGCCAGCAGACTACAGGCGGCTAGCACAGATACGCAGTATTTT; cdr3_aa: CASRLQAASTDTQYF
v_call: TRBV5-1; cdr3_length: 14; j_call: TRBJ2-3; d_call: NA; clone_size: NA; cdr3_nt: TGCGCCAGCAGCTCGCAGGGGGGTTCAGATACGCAGTATTTT; cdr3_aa: CASSSQGGSDTQYF
v_call: TRBV6-6; cdr3_length: 13; j_call: TRBJ2-1; d_call: NA; clone_size: NA; cdr3_nt: TGTGCCAGCAGTCCCGGTACCGGGAAAGGGAAGTTCTTC; cdr3_aa: CASSPGTGKGKFF
v_call: TRBV27; cdr3_length: 14; j_call: TRBJ1-6; d_call: NA; clone_size: NA; cdr3_nt: TGTGCCAGCAGTTTACGAGGGGCTCGGGGTTCCCTCCACTTT; cdr3_aa: CASSLRGARGSLHF
v_call: TRBV7-9; cdr3_length: 12; j_call: TRBJ2-3; d_call: NA; clone_size: NA; cdr3_nt: TGTGCCAGCAGCTTAGACACAGATACGCAGTATTTT; cdr3_aa: CASSLDTDTQYF
v_call: TRBV19; cdr3_length: 16; j_call: TRBJ2-2; d_call: TRBD1; clone_size: NA; cdr3_nt: TGTGCCAGTAGTATGGCAGGGGGCCGTTCAATCGGGGAGCTGTTTTTT; cdr3_aa: CASSMAGGRSIGELFF
v_call: TRBV25-1; cdr3_length: 16; j_call: TRBJ1-3; d_call: NA; clone_size: NA; cdr3_nt: TGTGCCAGCAGTGTGCGCGGCCTACCCTCTGGAAACACCATATATTTT; cdr3_aa: CASSVRGLPSGNTIYF
v_call: TRBV29-1; cdr3_length: 14; j_call: TRBJ2-1; d_call: TRBD2; clone_size: NA; cdr3_nt: TGCAGCGGACTTGGGGGAGGGCCCGTCGATGAGCAGTTCTTC; cdr3_aa: CSGLGGGPVDEQFF
v_call: TRBV7-8; cdr3_length: 13; j_call: TRBJ1-2; d_call: NA; clone_size: NA; cdr3_nt: TGTGCCAGCAGCTTAAGGTCAGGTCGTGGCTACACCTTC; cdr3_aa: CASSLRSGRGYTF
v_call: TRBV9; cdr3_length: 14; j_call: TRBJ2-7; d_call: TRBD2; clone_size: NA; cdr3_nt: TGTGCCAGCAGCGTGGGTCTAGCGGTAATCGAGCAGTACTTC; cdr3_aa: CASSVGLAVIEQYF
v_call: TRBV28; cdr3_length: 14; j_call: TRBJ2-5; d_call: NA; clone_size: NA; cdr3_nt: TGTGCCAGCAGTACTTGGGGGGAACAAGAGACCCAGTACTTC; cdr3_aa: CASSTWGEQETQYF
v_call: TRBV6-5; cdr3_length: 15; j_call: TRBJ2-7; d_call: TRBD1; clone_size: NA; cdr3_nt: TGTGCCAGCTCGACAGTGGGGACAGGGTCCTACGAGCAGTACTTC; cdr3_aa: CASSTVGTGSYEQYF
v_call: TRBV27; cdr3_length: 17; j_call: TRBJ2-4; d_call: TRBD2; clone_size: few; cdr3_nt: TGTGCCAGCAGTTTAGGGTCTAGCGGGGGGGTAGGGAACATTCAGTACTTC; cdr3_aa: CASSLGSSGGVGNIQYF
v_call: TRBV21-1; cdr3_length: 13; j_call: TRBJ1-5; d_call: NA; clone_size: NA; cdr3_nt: TGTGCCAGCAGCAAGGCATCCTATCAGCCCCAGCATTTT; cdr3_aa: CASSKASYQPQHF
v_call: TRBV24-1; cdr3_length: 15; j_call: TRBJ2-5; d_call: NA; clone_size: NA; cdr3_nt: TGTGCCACCAGTGACCCCGTTAAGGGGAGGGAGACCCAGTACTTC; cdr3_aa: CATSDPVKGRETQYF
v_call: TRBV5-1; cdr3_length: 15; j_call: TRBJ2-1; d_call: NA; clone_size: NA; cdr3_nt: TGCGCCAGCAGCCCGGCCGGGACATCCTTCAATGAGCAGTTCTTC; cdr3_aa: CASSPAGTSFNEQFF
v_call: TRBV5-6; cdr3_length: 15; j_call: TRBJ1-2; d_call: NA; clone_size: few; cdr3_nt: TGTGCCAGCAGCTCACGTACGCTTAAAGCCTATGGCTACACCTTC; cdr3_aa: CASSSRTLKAYGYTF
v_call: TRBV2; cdr3_length: 12; j_call: TRBJ1-5; d_call: NA; clone_size: NA; cdr3_nt: TGTGCCAGCACCGCCGGCGGAGTACCCCAGCATTTT; cdr3_aa: CASTAGGVPQHF
v_call: TRBV19; cdr3_length: 13; j_call: TRBJ1-4; d_call: NA; clone_size: NA; cdr3_nt: TGTGCCACCCGGATTGGGAGGGATGAAAAACTGTTTTTT; cdr3_aa: CATRIGRDEKLFF
v_call: TRBV12-3/TRBV12-4; cdr3_length: 13; j_call: TRBJ1-2; d_call: NA; clone_size: once; cdr3_nt: TGTGCCAGCAGATCAACAGGGACCTATGGCTACACCTTC; cdr3_aa: CASRSTGTYGYTF
v_call: TRBV15; cdr3_length: 18; j_call: TRBJ2-7; d_call: TRBD2; clone_size: NA; cdr3_nt: TGTGCCACCAGTAAGACAGGGCTAGCGGGAGGACTGTCCGTCGAGCAGTACTTC; cdr3_aa: CATSKTGLAGGLSVEQYF
v_call: TRBV19; cdr3_length: 14; j_call: TRBJ1-6; d_call: NA; clone_size: NA; cdr3_nt: TGTGCCAGTAGTACCCAAGGTACTAATTCACCCCTCCACTTT; cdr3_aa: CASSTQGTNSPLHF
v_call: TRBV2; cdr3_length: 13; j_call: TRBJ2-5; d_call: NA; clone_size: NA; cdr3_nt: TGTGCCAGCAAGGGCGGCAGCCAAGAGACCCAGTACTTC; cdr3_aa: CASKGGSQETQYF
v_call: TRBV5-1; cdr3_length: 15; j_call: TRBJ1-5; d_call: NA; clone_size: NA; cdr3_nt: TGCGCCAGCAGCTTGGGGGACGGACCCAATCAGCCCCAGCATTTT; cdr3_aa: CASSLGDGPNQPQHF
v_call: TRBV5-1; cdr3_length: 16; j_call: TRBJ1-3; d_call: TRBD1; clone_size: NA; cdr3_nt: TGCGCCAGCAGCTCCGCAGGGGGCGCGTGGGGAAACACCATATATTTT; cdr3_aa: CASSSAGGAWGNTIYF
v_call: TRBV2; cdr3_length: 14; j_call: TRBJ1-6; d_call: TRBD1; clone_size: NA; cdr3_nt: TGTGCCAGCAGCCGGGACAGGGGATCTTCACCCCTCCACTTT; cdr3_aa: CASSRDRGSSPLHF
v_call: TRBV7-2; cdr3_length: 15; j_call: TRBJ1-2; d_call: TRBD1; clone_size: NA; cdr3_nt: TGTGCCAGCAGCTTAGCTGTTGGACAGGGCCATGGCTACACCTTC; cdr3_aa: CASSLAVGQGHGYTF
v_call: TRBV30; cdr3_length: 12; j_call: TRBJ1-3; d_call: NA; clone_size: NA; cdr3_nt: TGTGCCTGGAGAGGGCCTGGAAACACCATATATTTT; cdr3_aa: CAWRGPGNTIYF
v_call: TRBV18; cdr3_length: 15; j_call: TRBJ2-2; d_call: NA; clone_size: NA; cdr3_nt: TGTGCCAGCTCACCGGGCGGGGTGAACACCGGGGAGCTGTTTTTT; cdr3_aa: CASSPGGVNTGELFF